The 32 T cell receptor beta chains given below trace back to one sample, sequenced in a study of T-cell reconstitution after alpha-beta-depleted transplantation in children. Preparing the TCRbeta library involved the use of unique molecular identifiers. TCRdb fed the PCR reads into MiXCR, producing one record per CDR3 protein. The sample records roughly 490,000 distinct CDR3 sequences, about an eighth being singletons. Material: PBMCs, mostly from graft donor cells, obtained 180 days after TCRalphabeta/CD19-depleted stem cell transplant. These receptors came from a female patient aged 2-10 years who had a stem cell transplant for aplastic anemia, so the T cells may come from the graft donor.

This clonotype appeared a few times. CDR3 protein: CASSTDRVSTGELFF. CDR3 sequence (DNA): TGCGCCAGCAGCACGGACAGGGTGTCAACCGGGGAGCTGTTTTTT. The rearrangement links TRBV5-1 to TRBJ2-2, with TRBD1 identical over 8 bases. CDR1 and CDR2 (germline): SGHRS, YFSETQ. The CDR3 sequence is 15 residues long. The V segment lost 4 bases and the J segment 5 bases; nucleotides outside the gene matches: 7.

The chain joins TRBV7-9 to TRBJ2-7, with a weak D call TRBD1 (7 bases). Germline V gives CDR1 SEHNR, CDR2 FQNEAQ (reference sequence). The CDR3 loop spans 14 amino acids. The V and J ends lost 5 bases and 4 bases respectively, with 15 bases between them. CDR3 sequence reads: CASSPPTGTYEQYV. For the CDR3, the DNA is TGTGCCAGCAGCCCACCGACAGGGACTTACGAGCAGTACGTC.

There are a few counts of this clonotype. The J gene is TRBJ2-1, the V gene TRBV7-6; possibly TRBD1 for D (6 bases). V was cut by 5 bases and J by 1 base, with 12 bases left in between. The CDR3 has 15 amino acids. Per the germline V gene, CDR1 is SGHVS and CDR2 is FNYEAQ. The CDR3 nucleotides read TGTGCCAGCAGCCCCAGGACAGTTTCCTACAATGAGCAGTTCTTC. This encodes CASSPRTVSYNEQFF.

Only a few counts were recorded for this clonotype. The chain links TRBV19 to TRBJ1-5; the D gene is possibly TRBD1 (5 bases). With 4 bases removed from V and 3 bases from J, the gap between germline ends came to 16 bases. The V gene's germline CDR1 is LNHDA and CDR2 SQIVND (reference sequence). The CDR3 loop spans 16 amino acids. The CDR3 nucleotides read TGTGCCAGTAGTACAGCCGTGGGGCATGACAATCAGCCCCAGCATTTT. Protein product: CASSTAVGHDNQPQHF.

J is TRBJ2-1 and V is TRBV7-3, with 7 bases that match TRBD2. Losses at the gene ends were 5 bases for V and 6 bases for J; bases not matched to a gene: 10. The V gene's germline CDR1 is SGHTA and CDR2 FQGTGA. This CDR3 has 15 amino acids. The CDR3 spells CASSPSGMGGNEQFF. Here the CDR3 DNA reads TGTGCCAGCAGCCCCAGCGGGATGGGTGGCAATGAGCAGTTCTTC.

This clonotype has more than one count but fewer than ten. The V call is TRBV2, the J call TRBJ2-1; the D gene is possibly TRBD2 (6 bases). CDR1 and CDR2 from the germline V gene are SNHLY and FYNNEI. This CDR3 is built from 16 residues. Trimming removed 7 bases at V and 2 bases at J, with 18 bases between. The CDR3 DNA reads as TGTGCCAGCACCGTATGGACGGGAGCGCCCTACAATGAGCAGTTCTTC. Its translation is CASTVWTGAPYNEQFF.

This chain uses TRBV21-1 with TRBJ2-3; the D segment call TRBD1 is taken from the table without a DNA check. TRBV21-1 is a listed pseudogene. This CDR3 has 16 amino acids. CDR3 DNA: TGCGCCAGCAGCAACCGGAGGACAGGGGTTTCGGATACGCAGTATTTT. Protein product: CASSNRRTGVSDTQYF.

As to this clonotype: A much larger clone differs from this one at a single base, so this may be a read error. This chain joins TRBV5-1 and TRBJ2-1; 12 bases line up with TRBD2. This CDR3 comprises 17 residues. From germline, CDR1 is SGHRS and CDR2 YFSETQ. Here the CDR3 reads CATSLGPRTSGNNEQFF. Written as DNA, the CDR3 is TGCGCCACCAGCTTGGGCCCCCGGACTAGCGGGAACAATGAGCAGTTCTTC.

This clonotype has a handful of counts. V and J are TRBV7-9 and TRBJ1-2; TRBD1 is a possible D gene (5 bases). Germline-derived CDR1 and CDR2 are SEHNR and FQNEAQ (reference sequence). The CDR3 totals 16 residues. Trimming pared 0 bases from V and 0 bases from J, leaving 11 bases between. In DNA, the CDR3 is TGTGCCAGCAGCTTAGCAAGACAGCTTTCTAACTATGGCTACACCTTC. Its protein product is CASSLARQLSNYGYTF.

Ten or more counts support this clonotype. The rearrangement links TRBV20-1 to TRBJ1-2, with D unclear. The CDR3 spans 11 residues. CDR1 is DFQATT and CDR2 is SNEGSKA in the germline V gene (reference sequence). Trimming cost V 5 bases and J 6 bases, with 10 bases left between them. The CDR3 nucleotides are TGCAGTGCTGTAAAGAGTGATGGCTACACCTTC. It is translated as CSAVKSDGYTF.

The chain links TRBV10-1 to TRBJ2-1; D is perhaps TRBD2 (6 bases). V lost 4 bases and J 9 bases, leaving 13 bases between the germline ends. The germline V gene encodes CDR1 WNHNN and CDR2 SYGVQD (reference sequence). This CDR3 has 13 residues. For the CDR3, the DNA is TGCGCCAGCAGTGGGGGTAGCGGCCTTGAGCAGTTCTTC. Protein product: CASSGGSGLEQFF.

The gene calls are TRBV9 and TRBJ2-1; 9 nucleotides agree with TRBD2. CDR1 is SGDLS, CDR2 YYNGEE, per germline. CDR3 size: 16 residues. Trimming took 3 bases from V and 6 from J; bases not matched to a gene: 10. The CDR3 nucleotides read TGTGCCAGCAGCGGACTAGCGGATTCGGTGGGCAATGAGCAGTTCTTC. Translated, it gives CASSGLADSVGNEQFF.

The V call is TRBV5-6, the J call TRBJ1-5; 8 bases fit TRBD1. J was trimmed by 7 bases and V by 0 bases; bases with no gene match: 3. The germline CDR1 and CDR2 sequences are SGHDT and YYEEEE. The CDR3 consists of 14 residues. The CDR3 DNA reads TGTGCCAGCAGCTTGGACAGGGGGATACAGCCCCAGCATTTT. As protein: CASSLDRGIQPQHF.

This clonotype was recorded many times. Here the CDR3 reads CSALAGSSGANVLTF. DNA for the CDR3: TGCAGTGCTTTAGCGGGGTCCTCTGGGGCCAACGTCCTGACTTTC. The chain uses TRBV20-1 and TRBJ2-6; 8 positions agree with TRBD2. V lost 5 bases and J lost 0; bases outside the gene matches: 3. CDR1 DFQATT and CDR2 SNEGSKA come from the germline V gene (reference sequence). There are 15 residues in the CDR3.

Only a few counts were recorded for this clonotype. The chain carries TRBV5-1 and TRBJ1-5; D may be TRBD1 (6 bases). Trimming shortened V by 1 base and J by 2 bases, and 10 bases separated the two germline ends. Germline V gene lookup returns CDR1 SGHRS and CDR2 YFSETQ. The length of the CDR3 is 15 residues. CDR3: CASSLTGLGNQPQHF. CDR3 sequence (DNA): TGCGCCAGCAGCTTGACAGGGCTGGGCAATCAGCCCCAGCATTTT.

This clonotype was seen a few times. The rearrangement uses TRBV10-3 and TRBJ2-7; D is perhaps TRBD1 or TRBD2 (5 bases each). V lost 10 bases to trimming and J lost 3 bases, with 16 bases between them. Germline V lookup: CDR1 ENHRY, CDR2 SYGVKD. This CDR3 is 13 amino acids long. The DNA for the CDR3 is TGTGCCAGCCACCGGGACCAGGGCTACGAGCAGTACTTC. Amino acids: CASHRDQGYEQYF.

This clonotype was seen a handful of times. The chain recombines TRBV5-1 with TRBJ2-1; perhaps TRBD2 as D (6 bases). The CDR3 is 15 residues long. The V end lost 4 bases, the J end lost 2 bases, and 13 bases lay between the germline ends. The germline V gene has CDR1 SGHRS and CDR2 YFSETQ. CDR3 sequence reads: CASSPTAGTYNEQFF. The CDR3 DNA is TGCGCCAGCAGCCCTACGGCGGGAACCTACAATGAGCAGTTCTTC.

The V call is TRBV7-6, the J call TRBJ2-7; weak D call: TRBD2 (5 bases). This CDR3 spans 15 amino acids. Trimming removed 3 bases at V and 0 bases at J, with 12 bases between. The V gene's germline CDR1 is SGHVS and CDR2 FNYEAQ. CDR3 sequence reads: CASSLLAVSSYEQYF. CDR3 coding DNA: TGTGCCAGCAGCTTGCTAGCTGTTAGCTCCTACGAGCAGTACTTC.

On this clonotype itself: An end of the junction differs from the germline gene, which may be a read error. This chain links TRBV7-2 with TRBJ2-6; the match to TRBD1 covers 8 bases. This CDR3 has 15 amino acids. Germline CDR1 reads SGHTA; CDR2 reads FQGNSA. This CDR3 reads CASSADRDGANGLTF. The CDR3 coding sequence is TGTGCCAGCAGCGCGGACAGGGATGGGGCCAACGGCCTGACTTTC.

CDR3 sequence reads: CASSHSAQETQYF. CDR3 DNA sequence: TGTGCCAGCAGCCATTCCGCCCAAGAGACCCAGTACTTC. The chain carries TRBV7-2 and TRBJ2-5, with D uncertain. Germline values: CDR1 SGHTA, CDR2 FQGNSA. V dropped 5 bases and J dropped 1 base, with 8 bases sitting between them. The CDR3 is made up of 13 amino acids.

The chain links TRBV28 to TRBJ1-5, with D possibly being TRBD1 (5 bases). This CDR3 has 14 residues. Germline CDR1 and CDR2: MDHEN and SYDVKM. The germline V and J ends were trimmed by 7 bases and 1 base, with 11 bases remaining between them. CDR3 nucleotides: TGTGCCAGCACCCCCTGGGACAGCAATCAGCCCCAGCATTTT. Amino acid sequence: CASTPWDSNQPQHF. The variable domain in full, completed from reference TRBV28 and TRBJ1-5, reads DVKVTQSSRYLVKRTGEKVFLECVQDMDHENMFWYRQDPGLGLRLIYFSYDVKMKEKGDIPEGYSVSREKKERFSLILESASTNQTSMYLCASTPWDSNQPQHFGDGTRLSIL.

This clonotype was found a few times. CDR3 region: CSAQLGQETQYF. Here the CDR3 DNA reads TGCAGTGCTCAATTGGGCCAAGAGACCCAGTACTTC. The gene calls are TRBV20-1 and TRBJ2-5; D is unclear. CDR1 and CDR2 from the germline V gene are DFQATT and SNEGSKA (reference sequence). V lost 5 bases and J 1 base, leaving 8 bases between the germline ends. The CDR3 has 12 amino acids.

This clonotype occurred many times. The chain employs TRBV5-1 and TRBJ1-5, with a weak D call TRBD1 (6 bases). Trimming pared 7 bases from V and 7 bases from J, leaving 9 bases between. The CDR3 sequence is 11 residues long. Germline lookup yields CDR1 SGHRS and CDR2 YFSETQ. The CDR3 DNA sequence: TGCGCCAGCCACAGGGACCAGCCCCAGCATTTT. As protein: CASHRDQPQHF. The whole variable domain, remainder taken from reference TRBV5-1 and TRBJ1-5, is KAGVTQTPRYLIKTRGQQVTLSCSPISGHRSVSWYQQTPGQGLQFLFEYFSETQRNKGNFPGRFSGRQFSNSRSEMNVSTLELGDSALYLCASHRDQPQHFGDGTRLSIL.

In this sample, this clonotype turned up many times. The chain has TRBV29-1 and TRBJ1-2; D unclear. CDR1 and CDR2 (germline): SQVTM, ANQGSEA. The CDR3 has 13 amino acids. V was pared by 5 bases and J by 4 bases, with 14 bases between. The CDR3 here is CSVIAQAGYGYTF. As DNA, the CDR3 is TGCAGCGTTATCGCCCAGGCGGGCTATGGCTACACCTTC.

The CDR3 loop reads CASSLGVGRANEQYV. The DNA for the CDR3 is TGTGCCAGCAGCTTGGGGGTTGGGAGGGCAAACGAGCAGTACGTC. This chain uses TRBV7-9 with TRBJ2-7; 7 bases are shared with TRBD2. This CDR3 is built from 15 residues. The V and J ends lost 3 bases and 5 bases, in that order; junction bases with no gene match: 10. The germline gives CDR1 SEHNR, CDR2 FQNEAQ (reference sequence).

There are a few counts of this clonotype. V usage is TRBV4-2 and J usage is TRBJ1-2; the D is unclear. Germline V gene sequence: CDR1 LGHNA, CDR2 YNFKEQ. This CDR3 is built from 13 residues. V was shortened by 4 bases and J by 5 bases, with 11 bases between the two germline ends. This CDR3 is CASSRLGPYGYTF. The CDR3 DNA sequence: TGTGCCAGCAGCCGGTTGGGTCCATATGGCTACACCTTC.

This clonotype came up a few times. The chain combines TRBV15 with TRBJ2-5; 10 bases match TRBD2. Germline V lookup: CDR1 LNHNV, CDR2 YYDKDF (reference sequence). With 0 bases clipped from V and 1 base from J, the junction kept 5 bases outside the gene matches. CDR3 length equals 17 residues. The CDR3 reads CATSRDIGLAAQETQYF. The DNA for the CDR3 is TGTGCCACCAGCAGAGATATAGGACTAGCGGCCCAAGAGACCCAGTACTTC.

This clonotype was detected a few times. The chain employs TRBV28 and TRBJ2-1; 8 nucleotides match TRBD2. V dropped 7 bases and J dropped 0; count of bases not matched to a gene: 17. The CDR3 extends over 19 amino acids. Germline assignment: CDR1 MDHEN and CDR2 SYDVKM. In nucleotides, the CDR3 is TGTGCCAGCACCTTTTTGAGACTAGCGAAAAAGAGCTCCTACAATGAGCAGTTCTTC. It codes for CASTFLRLAKKSSYNEQFF.

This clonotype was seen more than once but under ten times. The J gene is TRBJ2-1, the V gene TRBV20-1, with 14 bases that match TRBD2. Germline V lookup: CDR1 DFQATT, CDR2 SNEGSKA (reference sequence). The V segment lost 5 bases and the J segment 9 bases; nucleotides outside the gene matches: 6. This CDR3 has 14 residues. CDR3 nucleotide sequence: TGCAGTGCTCGACTAGCGGGAGGGCCTAGTGAGCAGTTCTTC. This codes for CSARLAGGPSEQFF.

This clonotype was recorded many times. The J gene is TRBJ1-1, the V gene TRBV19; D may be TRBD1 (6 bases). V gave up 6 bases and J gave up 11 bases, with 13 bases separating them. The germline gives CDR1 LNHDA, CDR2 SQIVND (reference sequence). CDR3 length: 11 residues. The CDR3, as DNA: TGTGCCAGTAGCCCCGGGGGGCAGGCTTTCTTT. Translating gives CASSPGGQAFF.

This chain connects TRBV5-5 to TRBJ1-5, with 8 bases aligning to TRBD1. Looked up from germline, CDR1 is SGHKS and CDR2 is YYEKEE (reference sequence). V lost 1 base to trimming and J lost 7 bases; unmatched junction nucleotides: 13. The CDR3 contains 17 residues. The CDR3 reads CASSLFGKDRGWQPQHF. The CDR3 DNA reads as TGTGCCAGCAGCTTGTTTGGGAAAGACAGGGGTTGGCAGCCCCAGCATTTT.

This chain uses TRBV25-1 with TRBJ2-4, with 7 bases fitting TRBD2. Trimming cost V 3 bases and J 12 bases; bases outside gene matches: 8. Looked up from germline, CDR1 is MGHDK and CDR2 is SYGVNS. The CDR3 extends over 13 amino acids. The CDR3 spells CASSEGGADSQYF. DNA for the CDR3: TGTGCCAGCAGTGAGGGAGGGGCTGACAGTCAGTACTTC.